The following is a T cell receptor beta chain sequence with its context. This clone was detected only once. Its antigen is unknown. The input lacks base qualities; no much larger clone sits a single base away. This specimen comes from a study of cytomegalovirus exposure and HLA in healthy donors (TCRdb year 2017). The study in broad terms: An earlier analysis of fewer than 750 of the donors reported 276 Gb of sequence data and around 100 million unique TCR beta sequences obtained from 150 million to 200 million T cells. Class I and class II HLA loci were covered by the typing at four-digit resolution. A later genetic analysis took genome-wide SNP genotypes for about 65% of the 666 donors and used that subset as a discovery cohort. The study aimed to test whether signatures of past pathogen exposure could be identified by cataloging public T cell receptors. Donor age, sex, ethnicity and CMV serostatus were compiled alongside the repertoire data. Every repertoire in the discovery cohort had been generated on one and the same sequencing platform. The number of donors typed differed by locus, with roughly 620-630 for A, B, C, DRB1 and DQB1, around 500 for DQA1, about 610 for DPA1, and some 440 for DPB1. Approximately 300 gigabases of sequencing data and 91 million or so unique TCR sequences made up an early release that covered approximately 700 HLA-typed donors. An earlier analysis of approximately 500 of the donors applied high-throughput TCR beta sequencing to assess whether each TCR beta V gene segment acted as functional or pseudogenic. The later analysis used no new phenotypic data to find candidate immune exposures, relying instead on TCR beta sequences and their occurrence across donors. About 5 DR-DQ haplotypes were handled as single units for association and clustering, since linkage in the cohort was strong. The study combined high-throughput TCR immunosequencing, statistical association of individual TCRs with disease status, and machine learning to predict cytomegalovirus infection status. In addition to the first cohort of several hundred subjects, a separate validation cohort of over 90 different subjects was used. Of the 398 genotyped donors, over 65% fell in the genetic ancestry cluster associated with self-reported Caucasian donors. On average, roughly 240,000 unique TCR beta nucleotide sequences were sequenced per donor among several hundred genotyped donors of the cohort, with 15% to 20% of those sequences being non-productive. The study used immunosequencing to profile the T cell repertoires of 666 subjects and linked those repertoires to cytomegalovirus serostatus. To study patterns of TCR occurrence, a later analysis re-analyzed previously published TCR beta repertoires from around 660 donors and added high-resolution HLA genotyping.

Libraries came from the immunoSEQ multiplex PCR assay. A mixture of 60 forward primers for TCR Vbeta segments and 13 reverse primers for TCR Jbeta segments was used in the multiplex PCR. A multiplex PCR assay on genomic DNA amplified the CDR3 region of rearranged TCR beta genes. The amplified TCR beta libraries were sequenced on the Illumina HiSeq System as 87-base-pair reads. Per the authors' processing: A later analysis tallied roughly 78 million unique TCR beta chains across the 650 to 750 repertoires, and approximately 12 million of those chains were shared by two or more donors. A nearest-neighbor algorithm error-corrected the raw reads and collapsed the reads into unique sequences, merging closely related sequences to remove PCR and sequencing errors. Alignment of CDR3 sequences to IMGT reference sequences was used to assign V, D and J gene segments. For a sequence to be retained, a match of at least six nucleotides was required to both a V gene segment and a J gene segment. A rearrangement counted as productive if the CDR3 had no stop codons and remained in frame with V and J, and every other rearrangement counted as non-productive. CDR3 was defined according to IMGT convention as the region running from the second conserved V-encoded cysteine to the conserved J-encoded phenylalanine. The earlier analysis of 587 of the donors excluded sequences that lacked an unambiguous match to a single V gene segment. In an earlier analysis of roughly 500 of the donors, V segments were called functional above 56.7% productive rearrangements and were called segregating when the between-donor standard deviation exceeded 5%. A statistical classification framework was built for diagnosing cytomegalovirus status from the catalog of TCR beta chain sequences. A later analysis assigned V and J genes by comparing TCR nucleotide sequences with IMGT/GENE-DB human TR gene sequences. A later analysis assigned CDR3 sequences and most-parsimonious VDJ recombination scenarios with the TCRdist pipeline. In a later analysis, each TCR beta chain was defined by its CDR3 amino acid sequence together with its V-gene family, and reads lacking a unique V-gene family were excluded. A later analysis removed 550 to 650 highly shared, low-generation-probability nucleotide sequences to deal with suspected cross-contamination and a sequencing artifact. In a later analysis, a clonal expansion index for each public chain was calculated from normalized within-repertoire ranks of inferred template counts. A later analysis computed generation probabilities with a VDJ recombination model fitted to out-of-frame rearrangements, and checked the results against IGoR. In a later analysis, hypergeometric tests were used to score TCR-TCR, TCR-HLA and TCR-CMV co-occurrence, with a repertoire-size bias correction applied to TCR pairs. False discovery rates were estimated in a later analysis by permuting HLA or CMV assignments 20 times. A later analysis grouped co-occurring TCRs with DBSCAN, adding TCRdist sequence similarity when clustering within HLA-allele-positive subsets. Repertoires with fewer than 30,000 or more than 120,000 public chains, plus five repertoires with anomalous nucleotide sharing, were excluded from co-occurrence clustering. TCRdb provides this immuneACCESS table in a form limited to in-frame rearrangements. Some clones are lacking; in checked studies, under half of them reflect an unresolved V gene, and why the rest are absent is not known. V and J calls plus clone size are reproduced from that table; the DNA served to infer D and trimming. In this sample the table shows 55,000 to 70,000 clones, roughly 88% of which occur a single time. Of the sample, 2% is held by the ten largest clones.

V is pruned by 3 bases and J by 0 bases, leaving 9 bases of the junction without a gene match. Counted from cysteine to phenylalanine, this CDR3 has 17 amino acids. Only the CDR3 DNA is retained, 51 bases long and in frame from the first base. Sequences MGHDK (CDR1) and SYGVNS (CDR2) are obtained from the germline V gene. Overall study results and their limits: In a later analysis, most CMV-associated TCR beta chains were found to appear HLA-restricted, with HLA associations seemingly driven largely by CMV exposure. According to a later genetic analysis, donors in an Asian-associated ancestry cluster had fewer N-insertions in productive TCRs than the approximately 700-donor mean. In a later analysis, HLA-associated TCR beta chains showed more clonal expansion and lower generation probabilities than non-associated chains that were equally common. In vitro tests confirmed that three of the cytomegalovirus-associated TCR beta chains recognize cytomegalovirus antigens. While some public TCRs were present in many individuals, most TCR sequences turned up only very rarely across donors. V-gene and J-gene trimming of TCR beta chains was associated with a missense DCLRE1C variant in a later genetic analysis, and the association was replicated in an independent cohort. According to a later analysis, TCR association rates differed among HLA loci, with DRB1 alleles showing the most associated TCRs and HLA-C alleles showing the fewest. Because counts were too low, some 17 rarely observed V segments, including chromosome 9 orphons, were left out of the earlier analysis of approximately 580 of the donors. Some IMGT-functional V segments, including TRBV6-2 and TRBV6-3, could not be distinguished by the 87-base-pair reads and were therefore excluded. A further reported finding was that TCR beta sequences accurately predicted the HLA-A and HLA-B alleles for most subjects in the first cohort. The sequencing pipeline was judged likely to have produced a cluster of highly shared sequence variants as a technical artifact. The only immune exposure information available for the cohort was CMV serostatus. In an earlier analysis of 587 of the donors, most TCR beta V segments were observed in productive rearrangements about 87% or about 30% of the time, broadly matching IMGT annotations. When HLA alleles, especially DR and DQ, strongly co-occurred, TCR associations were difficult to assign to individual alleles. In the study, 150 to 200 TCR beta chains were listed as associated with cytomegalovirus. A later analysis associated about 16,000 TCR beta sequences with specific HLA alleles at a false discovery rate of 0.05. Correlated functional status among segregating V segments might reflect linkage disequilibrium, but an unknown experimental factor could not be ruled out. The cohort was sequenced for TCR beta chains only, and without alpha or paired-chain data the features that could be detected were limited. In both the original and validation cohorts, the classifier was reported to diagnose cytomegalovirus status with high specificity and sensitivity. Roughly uniform sequencing depth across donors was assumed in presence/absence analyses, although this assumption may not hold. It was suggested by the authors that the approach could potentially be generalized to other disease states and immunological phenotypes. In a later analysis, several top co-occurrence clusters were reported to appear linked to parvovirus B19, influenza, CMV and Epstein-Barr virus. Because HLA typing was missing for some donors at each locus, association tests included only the typed subset.

The cohort was made up of hundreds of healthy bone marrow donors. At the time of sampling, every cohort member was nominally healthy, though immune exposures that went unrecorded were likely present. The donor tested CMV seronegative and was one of the 352 seronegative cohort members. Every donor gave a peripheral blood sample, and the peripheral blood mononuclear cells from that sample were used for TCR beta sequencing. Genomic DNA extraction from the blood cell samples was performed with the Qiagen DNeasy Blood Extraction Kit. Sequences were obtained from PBMCs. The origin of this receptor is a woman aged 25-40 years in good health and CMV-seronegative. The V gene is TRBV25-1 and the J gene is TRBJ1-1; 8 middle bases align to TRBD1. The DNA is as follows: TGTGCCAGCAGTGATCGACCCAGGGGGCCCTTGAACACTGAAGCTTTCTTT. Translation gives CASSDRPRGPLNTEAFF. The reference TRBV25-1 and TRBJ1-1 proteins fill in what lies around the CDR3, so the full variable domain reads EADIYQTPRYLVIGTGKKITLECSQTMGHDKMYWYQQDPGMELHLIHYSYGVNSTEKGDLSSESTVSRIRTEHFPLTLESARPSHTSQYLCASSDRPRGPLNTEAFFGQGTRLTVV.